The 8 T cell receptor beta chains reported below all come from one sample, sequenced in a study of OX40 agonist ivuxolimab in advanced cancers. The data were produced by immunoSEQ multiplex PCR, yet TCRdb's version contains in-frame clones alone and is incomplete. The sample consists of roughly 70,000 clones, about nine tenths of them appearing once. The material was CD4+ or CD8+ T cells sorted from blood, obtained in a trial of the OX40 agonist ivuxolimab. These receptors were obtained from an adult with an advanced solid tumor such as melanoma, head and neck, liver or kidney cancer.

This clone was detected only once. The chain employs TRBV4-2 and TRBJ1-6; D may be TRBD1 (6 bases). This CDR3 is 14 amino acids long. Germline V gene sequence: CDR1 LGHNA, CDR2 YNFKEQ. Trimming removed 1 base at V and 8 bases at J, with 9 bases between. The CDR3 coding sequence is TGTGCCAGCAGCCAAGCCTCAGGGGATTCACCCCTCCACTTT. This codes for CASSQASGDSPLHF.

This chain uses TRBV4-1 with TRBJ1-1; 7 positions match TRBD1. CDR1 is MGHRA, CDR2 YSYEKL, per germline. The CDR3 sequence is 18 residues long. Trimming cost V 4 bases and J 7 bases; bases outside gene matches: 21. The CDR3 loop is CASSREGTASLAVNEAFF. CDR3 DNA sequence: TGCGCCAGCAGCCGAGAAGGGACAGCCTCACTGGCTGTCAATGAAGCTTTCTTT.

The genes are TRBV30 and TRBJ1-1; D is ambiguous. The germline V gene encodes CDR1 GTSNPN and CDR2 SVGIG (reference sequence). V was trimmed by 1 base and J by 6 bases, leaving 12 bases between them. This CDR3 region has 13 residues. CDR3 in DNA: TGTGCCTGGAGTGGGGCTACGGAAGCTGAAGCTTTCTTT. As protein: CAWSGATEAEAFF.

The CDR3 sequence: CASTWGQYSYNSPLHF. The CDR3, as DNA: TGTGCCAGCACCTGGGGACAGTACTCCTATAATTCACCCCTCCACTTT. This chain connects TRBV27 to TRBJ1-6; the match to TRBD1 covers 7 bases. CDR3 size: 16 residues. Germline V gene data show CDR1 as MNHEY and CDR2 as SMNVEV (reference sequence). V shed 7 bases and J 0 bases; nucleotides not matched to a gene: 6.

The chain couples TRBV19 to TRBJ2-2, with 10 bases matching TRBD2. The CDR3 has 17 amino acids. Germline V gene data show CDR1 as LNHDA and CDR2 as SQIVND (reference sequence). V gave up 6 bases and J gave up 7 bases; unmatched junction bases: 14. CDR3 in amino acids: CASRLSGTSVLVGELFF. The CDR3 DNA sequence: TGTGCCAGTAGACTAAGCGGGACTAGCGTTCTGGTCGGGGAGCTGTTTTTT.

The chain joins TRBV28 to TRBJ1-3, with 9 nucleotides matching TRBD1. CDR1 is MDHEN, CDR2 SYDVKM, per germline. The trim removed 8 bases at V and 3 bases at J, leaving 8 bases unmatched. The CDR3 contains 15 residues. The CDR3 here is CASWGQGIVGNTIYF. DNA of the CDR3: TGTGCCAGCTGGGGACAGGGAATAGTTGGAAACACCATATATTTT.

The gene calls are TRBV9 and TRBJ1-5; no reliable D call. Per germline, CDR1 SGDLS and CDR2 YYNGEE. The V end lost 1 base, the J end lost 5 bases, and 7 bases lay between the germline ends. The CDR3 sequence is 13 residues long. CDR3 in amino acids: CASSVKPDQPQHF. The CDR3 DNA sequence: TGTGCCAGCAGCGTAAAGCCAGATCAGCCCCAGCATTTT.

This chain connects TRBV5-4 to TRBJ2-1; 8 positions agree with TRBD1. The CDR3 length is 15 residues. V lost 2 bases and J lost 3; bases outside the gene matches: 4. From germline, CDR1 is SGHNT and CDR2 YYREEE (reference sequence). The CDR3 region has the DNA TGTGCCAGCAGCTTATACAGGGGGATCTACAATGAGCAGTTCTTC. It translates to CASSLYRGIYNEQFF.